This T cell receptor (beta chain) originates from a study of cytomegalovirus exposure and HLA in healthy donors. General study points: A later examination showed that TCR association rates differed by HLA locus, with DRB1 most and HLA-C fewest. Exclusion applied to some V segments, including TRBV6-2 and TRBV6-3, as they were indistinguishable. An analysis done earlier found most TCR beta V segments productive about 87% or about 30% of the time.

CDR1 is SGHDN and CDR2 is FVKESK in the germline V gene. The ends were cut back, 4 bases at V and 5 bases at J, with 9 bases in the middle. This CDR3 comprises 12 residues. The PCR had 60 Vbeta and 13 Jbeta primers. Some clones are missing from TCRdb's copy, which holds only in-frame ones; the method was immunoSEQ multiplex PCR. The sample carries around 150,000 clones, roughly 80% recorded once. Notes on this clone: Its antigen remains unknown.

This sequence was found in a man between 45 and 60 years old in good health and CMV-seropositive. V usage is TRBV14 and J usage is TRBJ2-7; tentative D call: TRBD2 (7 bases). The specimen sequenced was PBMCs. The CDR3 protein is CASSLGGHEQYF. CDR3 bases: TGTGCCAGCAGCCTGGGGGGGCACGAGCAGTACTTC.